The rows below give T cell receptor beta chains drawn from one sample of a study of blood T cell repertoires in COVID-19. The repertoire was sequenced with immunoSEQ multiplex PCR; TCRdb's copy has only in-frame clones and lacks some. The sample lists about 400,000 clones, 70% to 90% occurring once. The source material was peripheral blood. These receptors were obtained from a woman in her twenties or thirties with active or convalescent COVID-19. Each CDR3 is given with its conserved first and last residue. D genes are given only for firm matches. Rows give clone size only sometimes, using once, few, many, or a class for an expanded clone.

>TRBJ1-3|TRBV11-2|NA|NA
CASSRTTGPSGNTIYF
TGTGCCAGCAGCCGCACTACAGGGCCATCTGGAAACACCATATATTTT
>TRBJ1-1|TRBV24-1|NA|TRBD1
CATSDSRDRGQEAFF
TGTGCCACCAGTGATTCGAGGGACAGGGGGCAAGAAGCTTTCTTT
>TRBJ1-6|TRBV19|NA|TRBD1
CASSSRTGGSPLHF
TGTGCCAGTAGTTCCAGGACAGGTGGCTCACCCCTCCACTTT
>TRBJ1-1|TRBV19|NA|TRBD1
CASSTPGGANTEAFF
TGTGCCAGTAGTACCCCAGGGGGCGCGAACACTGAAGCTTTCTTT
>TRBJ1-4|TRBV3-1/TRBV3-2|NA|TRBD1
CASSGGQFNEKLFF
TGTGCCAGCAGCGGGGGACAGTTTAATGAAAAACTGTTTTTT
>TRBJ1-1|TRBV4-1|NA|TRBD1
CASSTTGTDMNTEAFF
TGCGCCAGCAGCACCACCGGGACAGACATGAACACTGAAGCTTTCTTT
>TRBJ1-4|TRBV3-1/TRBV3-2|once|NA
CASTPRGGEKLFF
TGTGCCAGCACCCCAAGGGGGGGAGAAAAACTGTTTTTT
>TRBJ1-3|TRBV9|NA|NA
CASSPGDTSSGNTIYF
TGTGCCAGCAGCCCCGGGGACACCAGCTCTGGAAACACCATATATTTT
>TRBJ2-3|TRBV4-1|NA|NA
CASSQEAGPGTYTDTQYF
TGCGCCAGCAGCCAAGAGGCCGGCCCCGGGACTTACACAGATACGCAGTATTTT
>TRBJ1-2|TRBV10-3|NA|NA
CATHHKTSNYGYTF
TGTGCCACCCACCACAAGACAAGTAACTATGGCTACACCTTC
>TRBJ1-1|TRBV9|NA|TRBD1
CASSVRTGVGTEAFF
TGTGCCAGCAGCGTAAGGACAGGGGTGGGCACTGAAGCTTTCTTT
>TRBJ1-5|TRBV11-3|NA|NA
CASSFGTTGNQPQHF
TGTGCCAGCAGCTTCGGGACAACGGGCAATCAGCCCCAGCATTTT
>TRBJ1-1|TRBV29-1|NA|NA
CSVEQRGNTEAFF
TGCAGCGTCGAGCAGCGGGGGAACACTGAAGCTTTCTTT
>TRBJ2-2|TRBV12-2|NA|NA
CASRLDYADFRNTGELFF
TGTGCAAGTCGCTTAGATTACGCGGACTTCAGAAACACCGGGGAGCTGTTTTTT
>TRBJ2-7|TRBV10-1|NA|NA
CASSKTDRGLTSGTYEQYF
TGCGCCAGCAGTAAAACGGACAGGGGACTCACTAGCGGAACATACGAGCAGTACTTC
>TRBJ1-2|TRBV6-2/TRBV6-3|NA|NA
CASSPGVFGYTF
TGTGCCAGCAGTCCAGGGGTGTTTGGCTACACCTTC
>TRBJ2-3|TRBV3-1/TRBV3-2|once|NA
CASSRGRGADTQYF
TGTGCCAGCAGCCGGGGCCGGGGGGCTGATACGCAGTATTTT
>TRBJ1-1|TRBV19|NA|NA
CASRTMNTEAFF
TGTGCCAGTCGGACAATGAACACTGAAGCTTTCTTT
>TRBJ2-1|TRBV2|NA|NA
CASSEIELRNNEQFF
TGTGCCAGCAGTGAAATCGAGCTCCGAAACAATGAGCAGTTCTTC
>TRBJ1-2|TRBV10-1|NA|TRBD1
CASSGHRGTSYTF
TGCGCCAGCAGTGGACACAGGGGAACTAGCTACACCTTC
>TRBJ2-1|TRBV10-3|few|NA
CAISEQQGRNNEQFF
TGTGCCATCAGTGAGCAACAGGGGAGGAACAATGAGCAGTTCTTC
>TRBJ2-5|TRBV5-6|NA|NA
CASSYLRGETQYF
TGTGCCAGCAGCTACTTGCGAGGGGAGACCCAGTACTTC
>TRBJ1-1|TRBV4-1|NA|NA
CASSQDTGVWAFF
TGCGCCAGCAGCCAAGACACCGGTGTTTGGGCTTTCTTT
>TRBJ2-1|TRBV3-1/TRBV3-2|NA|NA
CASSSIPKVGGFYNEQFF
TGTGCCAGCAGCTCAATCCCCAAGGTGGGGGGATTCTACAATGAGCAGTTCTTC